This T cell receptor (beta chain) derives from a study of control samples from healthy donors and cancer patients. The assay was immunoSEQ multiplex PCR, and TCRdb's table has in-frame clones only and misses some. The sample has about 30,000 clones; around 92% are singletons. Trimming cost V 5 bases and J 5 bases; bases outside gene matches: 3. Germline V lookup: CDR1 MRHNA, CDR2 SNTAGT. The CDR3 runs to 14 residues. Sequencing was performed on PBMCs. The J gene is TRBJ2-2, the V gene TRBV6-4; 9 positions match TRBD1. The receptor was derived from a man aged 50-60 years with lung cancer. In DNA, the CDR3 is TGTGCCAGCAGTTGGGACAGGGAAACCGGGGAGCTGTTTTTT. This codes for CASSWDRETGELFF.